The 5 T cell receptor beta chains below come from one sample, sequenced in a study of blood T cell repertoires in COVID-19. Clones were read by immunoSEQ multiplex PCR, and TCRdb kept only the in-frame ones, dropping some. The table has under 140,000 clones, under 75% seen once. Sequenced sample: peripheral blood. Receptors were obtained from a woman aged 55-69 years with acute or convalescent COVID-19.

This rearrangement joins TRBV12-5 to TRBJ1-1; weak D call: TRBD1 (6 bases). CDR3 length equals 18 residues. Germline CDR1 reads LGHNT; CDR2 reads FRNRAP. With 1 base removed from V and 0 bases from J, the gap between germline ends came to 18 bases. CDR3 bases: TGTGCTAGTGGTTTGGGCCGAACCTTGTCAGGGGTGAACACTGAAGCTTTCTTT. This sequence encodes CASGLGRTLSGVNTEAFF.

This clone occurred a few times. DNA of the CDR3: TGTGCCAGCAAAACGGGCAATCAGCCCCAGCATTTT. Encoded protein: CASKTGNQPQHF. This rearrangement joins TRBV2 to TRBJ1-5; D not resolved. Trimming removed 7 bases from V and 2 bases from J, with 6 bases in between. The CDR3 runs 12 residues. The germline V gene encodes CDR1 SNHLY and CDR2 FYNNEI.

This sequence joins TRBV7-9 and TRBJ2-2; D unclear. The length of the CDR3 is 15 residues. V lost 5 bases and J 1 base, leaving 11 bases between the germline ends. The germline CDR1 and CDR2 sequences are SEHNR and FQNEAQ (reference sequence). CDR3 sequence (DNA): TGTGCCAGCAGCCCCGCTGGGCTGAACACCGGGGAGCTGTTTTTT. This translates into CASSPAGLNTGELFF.

The chain joins TRBV27 to TRBJ2-7; TRBD1 matches 8 bases. V was pared by 6 bases and J by 4 bases, with 2 bases of the junction left unmatched. Germline V gene lookup returns CDR1 MNHEY and CDR2 SMNVEV (reference sequence). The CDR3 spans 12 residues. The DNA for the CDR3 is TGTGCCAGCAGCCGGACAGGGTACGAGCAGTACTTC. It is translated as CASSRTGYEQYF.

This sequence joins TRBV7-3 and TRBJ1-1, with D perhaps TRBD1 (5 bases). Trimming left V 5 bases short and J 2 bases short, with 9 bases between. The CDR3 is 13 amino acids. In germline, CDR1 is SGHTA, CDR2 FQGTGA. The CDR3 protein is CASSIQENTEAFF. CDR3 nucleotides: TGTGCCAGCAGCATACAGGAAAACACTGAAGCTTTCTTT.